The clone carrying this T cell receptor (beta chain) was detected only a few times. The data were taken from a study of blood T cell repertoires in COVID-19. Turning to the study itself: The study drew acute and convalescent COVID-19 samples from the United States, Italy and Spain. T cells, B-cell-depleted T cells, or PBMCs provided the cDNA or gDNA that served as material.

The V and J ends lost 3 bases and 4 bases respectively, with 11 bases between them. Germline CDR1 SGHDT, CDR2 YYEEEE. This CDR3 contains 15 residues. In the authors' workflow: Scientists estimated how many nucleated cells there were by amplifying reference gene primers. TCRdb keeps only in-frame clones here, not all; method: immunoSEQ multiplex PCR. V and J calls and clone size are those listed in that table; D and trimming were worked out from the DNA. The sample has over 250,000 clones, about 89% seen once. This chain connects TRBV5-6 to TRBJ1-6; D is uncertain. This clonotype was obtained from a woman in her 30s who had recovered from COVID-19. Sequencing was carried out using PBMCs or T cells enriched from blood (not recorded which). Here the CDR3 DNA reads TGTGCCAGCAGCTACCGGGGAGATTATAATTCACCCCTCCACTTT. Translating gives CASSYRGDYNSPLHF. The variable domain in full, completed from reference TRBV5-6 and TRBJ1-6, reads DAGVTQSPTHLIKTRGQQVTLRCSPKSGHDTVSWYQQALGQGPQFIFQYYEEEERQRGNFPDRFSGHQFPNYSSELNVNALLLGDSALYLCASSYRGDYNSPLHFGNGTRLTVT.